Each of the 10 T cell receptor beta chains below was sequenced from the same sample in a study of cytomegalovirus exposure and HLA in healthy donors. The PCR used 60 Vbeta and 13 Jbeta primers. The table came from immunoSEQ multiplex PCR; TCRdb's copy has only in-frame clones and leaves some out. The table has 150,000 to 170,000 clones, approximately 72% seen once; the top ten hold 1.3% to 1.5%. The sequenced material came from PBMCs. The receptors originated from a man aged 18-30 years in good health and CMV-seronegative.

This clone appeared a few times. The chain links TRBV7-9 to TRBJ2-1, with unresolved D. CDR3 length: 14 residues. The germline CDR1 and CDR2 sequences are SEHNR and FQNEAQ (reference sequence). The ends were cut back, 4 bases at V and 0 bases at J, with 7 bases in the middle. The CDR3 nucleotides read TGTGCCAGCAGCTCAGACAACTCCTACAATGAGCAGTTCTTC. Its protein product is CASSSDNSYNEQFF.

This clone has only a few counts. The chain has TRBV19 and TRBJ2-1; 10 bases are shared with TRBD2. The CDR3 consists of 18 residues. The V and J ends lost 7 bases and 4 bases, in that order; junction bases with no gene match: 16. Germline V gives CDR1 LNHDA, CDR2 SQIVND (reference sequence). The CDR3 sequence: CASTPGLASGSVYNEQFF. The CDR3 region has the DNA TGTGCCAGTACCCCCGGGTTGGCTAGCGGGAGCGTGTACAATGAGCAGTTCTTC.

This clone was observed a few times. This chain links TRBV7-9 with TRBJ1-1, with D possibly TRBD1 on 6 matching bases. V gave up 3 bases and J gave up 6 bases, with 14 bases separating them. This CDR3 is built from 14 residues. Germline V CDR1 and CDR2: SEHNR, FQNEAQ (reference sequence). In DNA, the CDR3 is TGTGCCAGCAGCTTTCATACCAGGGGCCCTGAAGCTTTCTTT. This sequence encodes CASSFHTRGPEAFF.

This rearrangement joins TRBV28 to TRBJ2-3; TRBD2 aligns across 7 bases. CDR3 length: 14 amino acids. Per germline, CDR1 MDHEN and CDR2 SYDVKM. V was pared by 10 bases and J by 3 bases, with 10 bases of the junction left unmatched. CDR3: CANGGRAGTDTQYF. CDR3 DNA sequence: TGTGCCAACGGAGGGAGGGCCGGGACAGATACGCAGTATTTT. The variable domain in full, with the rest retrieved from reference TRBV28 and TRBJ2-3, is DVKVTQSSRYLVKRTGEKVFLECVQDMDHENMFWYRQDPGLGLRLIYFSYDVKMKEKGDIPEGYSVSREKKERFSLILESASTNQTSMYLCANGGRAGTDTQYFGPGTRLTVL.

The chain uses TRBV5-1 and TRBJ1-2, with D perhaps matching TRBD1 (5 bases). The V and J ends lost 6 bases and 2 bases respectively, with 14 bases between them. The CDR3 runs 14 residues. The V gene's germline CDR1 is SGHRS and CDR2 YFSETQ. The CDR3 loop is CASTSPGGNYGYTF. The CDR3 DNA reads TGCGCCAGCACCAGCCCGGGGGGGAACTATGGCTACACCTTC.

For the CDR3, the DNA is TGTGCCAGCAGTGAACTGGGGACAGAGAGACAAGAGACCCAGTACTTC. Its protein is CASSELGTERQETQYF. This rearrangement joins TRBV6-1 to TRBJ2-5; 7 bases are shared with TRBD1. Looked up from germline, CDR1 is MNHNS and CDR2 is SASEGT. The CDR3 runs to 16 residues. Trimming removed 2 bases from V and 2 bases from J; junction bases left unmatched: 8.

The rearrangement links TRBV5-1 to TRBJ1-2, with 7 bases matching TRBD1. Germline CDR1 SGHRS, CDR2 YFSETQ. The CDR3 length is 15 residues. The V segment lost 4 bases and the J segment 1 base; nucleotides outside the gene matches: 7. CDR3 DNA: TGCGCCAGCAGCCAGGGGGACAACAATAACTATGGCTACACCTTC. It is translated as CASSQGDNNNYGYTF. Looking up the rest from reference TRBV5-1 and TRBJ1-2 gives the full variable domain: KAGVTQTPRYLIKTRGQQVTLSCSPISGHRSVSWYQQTPGQGLQFLFEYFSETQRNKGNFPGRFSGRQFSNSRSEMNVSTLELGDSALYLCASSQGDNNNYGYTFGSGTRLTVV.

The chain uses TRBV6-5 and TRBJ1-2; weak D call: TRBD1 (6 bases). V lost 5 bases to trimming and J lost 6 bases, with 13 bases between them. The germline V gene encodes CDR1 MNHEY and CDR2 SVGAGI. The CDR3 covers 13 residues. CDR3 sequence reads: CASSLGHLDGYTF. CDR3 DNA sequence: TGTGCCAGCAGTCTGGGACACCTGGATGGCTACACCTTC.

This clone was seen a handful of times. This chain connects TRBV6-6 to TRBJ2-7, with D possibly being TRBD2 (5 bases). The germline CDR1 and CDR2 sequences are MNHNY and SVGAGI (reference sequence). The CDR3 consists of 15 residues. With 2 bases removed from V and 4 bases from J, the gap between germline ends came to 15 bases. CDR3 region: CASSYQRVKQYEQYF. DNA of the CDR3: TGTGCCAGCAGTTACCAGAGGGTAAAACAATACGAGCAGTACTTC.

V usage is TRBV27 and J usage is TRBJ2-1; D is possibly TRBD2 (5 bases). Germline V gives CDR1 MNHEY, CDR2 SMNVEV (reference sequence). The CDR3 contains 15 residues. V gave up 5 bases and J gave up 1 base, with 12 bases separating them. This CDR3 is CASSLSGRSYNEQFF. In DNA form, the CDR3 reads TGTGCCAGCAGTCTCAGCGGAAGGTCCTACAATGAGCAGTTCTTC.